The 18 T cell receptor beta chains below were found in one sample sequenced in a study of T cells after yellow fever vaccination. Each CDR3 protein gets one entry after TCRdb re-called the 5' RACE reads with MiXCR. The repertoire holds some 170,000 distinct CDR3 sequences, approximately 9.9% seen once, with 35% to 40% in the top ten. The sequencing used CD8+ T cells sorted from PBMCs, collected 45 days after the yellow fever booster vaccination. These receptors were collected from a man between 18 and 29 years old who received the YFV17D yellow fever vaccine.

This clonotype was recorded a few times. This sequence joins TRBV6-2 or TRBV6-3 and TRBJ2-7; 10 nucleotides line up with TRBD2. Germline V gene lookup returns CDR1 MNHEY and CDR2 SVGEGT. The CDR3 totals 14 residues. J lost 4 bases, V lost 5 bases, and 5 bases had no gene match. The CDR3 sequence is CASSRTSGVYEQYV. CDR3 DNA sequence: TGTGCCAGCAGTCGTACTAGCGGGGTTTACGAGCAGTACGTC.

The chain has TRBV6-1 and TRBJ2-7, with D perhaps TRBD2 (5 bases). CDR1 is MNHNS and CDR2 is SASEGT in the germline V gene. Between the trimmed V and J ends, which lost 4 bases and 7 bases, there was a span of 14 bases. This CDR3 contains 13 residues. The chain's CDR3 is CASSVGDLQEQYF. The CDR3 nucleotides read TGTGCCAGCAGTGTCGGGGATCTTCAGGAGCAGTACTTC.

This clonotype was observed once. CDR3 amino acids: CSVEDSTEAFF. As DNA, the CDR3 is TGCAGCGTTGAAGATAGCACTGAAGCTTTCTTT. J is TRBJ1-1 and V is TRBV29-1; D is undetermined. Germline V gene lookup returns CDR1 SQVTM and CDR2 ANQGSEA. Trimming shortened V by 0 bases and J by 4 bases, and 3 bases separated the two germline ends. CDR3 length equals 11 residues.

The CDR3 DNA is TGCAGTGCCAGGGACAGGTCGAACACCGGGGAGCTGTTTTTT. Its translation is CSARDRSNTGELFF. The rearrangement links TRBV20-1 to TRBJ2-2, with 8 bases that match TRBD1. The germline V gene has CDR1 DFQATT and CDR2 SNEGSKA (reference sequence). J was trimmed by 0 bases and V by 6 bases; bases with no gene match: 3. CDR3 size: 14 residues.

CDR3 sequence (DNA): TGTGCCAGCAGTTACGGCGTAGGGGACGAGCAGTACGTC. Translated, it gives CASSYGVGDEQYV. The chain uses TRBV6-6 and TRBJ2-7, with a possible D match to TRBD1 (5 bases). Per germline, CDR1 MNHNY and CDR2 SVGAGI (reference sequence). Trimming removed 2 bases from V and 5 bases from J, with 10 bases in between. This CDR3 contains 13 residues.

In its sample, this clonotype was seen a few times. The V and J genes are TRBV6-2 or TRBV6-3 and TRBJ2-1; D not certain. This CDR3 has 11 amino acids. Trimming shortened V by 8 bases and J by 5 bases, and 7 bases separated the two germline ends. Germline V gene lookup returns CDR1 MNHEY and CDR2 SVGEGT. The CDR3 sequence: CASGPNNEQFF. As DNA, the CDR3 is TGTGCCAGCGGGCCGAACAATGAGCAGTTCTTC.

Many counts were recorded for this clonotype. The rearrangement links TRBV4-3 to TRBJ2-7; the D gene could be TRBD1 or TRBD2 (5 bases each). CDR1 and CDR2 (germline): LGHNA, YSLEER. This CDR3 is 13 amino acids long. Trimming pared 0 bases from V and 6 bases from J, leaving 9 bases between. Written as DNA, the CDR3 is TGCGCCAGCAGCCAAGAAGAGGGGCGCGAGCAGTACTTC. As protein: CASSQEEGREQYF.

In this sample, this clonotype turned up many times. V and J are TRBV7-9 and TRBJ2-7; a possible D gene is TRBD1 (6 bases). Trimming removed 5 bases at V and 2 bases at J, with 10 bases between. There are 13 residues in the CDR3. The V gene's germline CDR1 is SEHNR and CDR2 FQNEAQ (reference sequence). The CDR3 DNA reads TGTGCCAGCAGCCGGACAGAAGCCTACGAGCAGTACTTC. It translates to CASSRTEAYEQYF.

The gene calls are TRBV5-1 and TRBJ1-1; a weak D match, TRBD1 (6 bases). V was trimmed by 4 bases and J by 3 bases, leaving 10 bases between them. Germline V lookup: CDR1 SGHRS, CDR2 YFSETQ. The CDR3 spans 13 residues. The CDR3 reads CASSATGYTEAFF. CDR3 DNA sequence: TGCGCCAGCAGCGCCACAGGGTACACTGAAGCTTTCTTT.

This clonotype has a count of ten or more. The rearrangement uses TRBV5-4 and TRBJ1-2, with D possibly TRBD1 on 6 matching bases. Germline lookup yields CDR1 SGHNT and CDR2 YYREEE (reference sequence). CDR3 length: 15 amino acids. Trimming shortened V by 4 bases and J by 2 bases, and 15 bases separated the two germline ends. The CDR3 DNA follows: TGTGCCAGCAGCGATTCCGGGACATTCAACTATGGCTACACCTTC. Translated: CASSDSGTFNYGYTF.

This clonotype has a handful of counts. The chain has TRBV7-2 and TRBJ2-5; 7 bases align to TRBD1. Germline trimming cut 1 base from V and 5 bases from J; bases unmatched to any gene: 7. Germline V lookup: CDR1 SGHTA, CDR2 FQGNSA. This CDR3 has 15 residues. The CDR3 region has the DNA TGTGCCAGCAGCTTAGTGAGGGGGCGGATGGAGACCCAGTACTTC. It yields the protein CASSLVRGRMETQYF.

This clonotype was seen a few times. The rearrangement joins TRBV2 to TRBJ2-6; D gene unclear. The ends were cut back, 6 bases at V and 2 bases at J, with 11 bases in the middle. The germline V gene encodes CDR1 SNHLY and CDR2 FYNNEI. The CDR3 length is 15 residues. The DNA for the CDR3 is TGTGCCAGCAGACCAGCAGGACCTGGGGCCAACGTCCTGACTTTC. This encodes CASRPAGPGANVLTF.

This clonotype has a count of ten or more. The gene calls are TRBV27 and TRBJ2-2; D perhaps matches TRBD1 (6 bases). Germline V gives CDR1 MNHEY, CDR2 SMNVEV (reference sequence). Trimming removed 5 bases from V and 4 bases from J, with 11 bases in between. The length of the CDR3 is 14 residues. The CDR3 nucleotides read TGTGCCAGCAGTCAGGACAGCCCCACCGGGGAGCTGTTTTTT. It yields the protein CASSQDSPTGELFF.

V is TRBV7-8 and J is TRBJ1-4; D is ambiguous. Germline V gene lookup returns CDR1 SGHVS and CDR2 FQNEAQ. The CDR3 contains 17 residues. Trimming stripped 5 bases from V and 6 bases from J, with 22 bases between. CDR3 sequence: CASSANFGVRQYEKLFF. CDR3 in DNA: TGTGCCAGCAGCGCAAACTTCGGGGTCAGACAATATGAAAAACTGTTTTTT.

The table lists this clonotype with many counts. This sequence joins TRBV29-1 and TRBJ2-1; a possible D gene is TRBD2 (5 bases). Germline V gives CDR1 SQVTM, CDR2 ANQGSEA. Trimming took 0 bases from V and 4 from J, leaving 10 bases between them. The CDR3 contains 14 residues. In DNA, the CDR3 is TGCAGCGTTGAAGATCTCGGGAAATACAATGAGCAGTTCTTC. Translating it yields CSVEDLGKYNEQFF.

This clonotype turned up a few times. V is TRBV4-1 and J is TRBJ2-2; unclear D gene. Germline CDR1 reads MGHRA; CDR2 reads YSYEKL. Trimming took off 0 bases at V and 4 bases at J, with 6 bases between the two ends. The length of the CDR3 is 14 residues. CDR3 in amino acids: CASSQEWGTGELFF. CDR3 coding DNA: TGCGCCAGCAGCCAAGAATGGGGCACCGGGGAGCTGTTTTTT.

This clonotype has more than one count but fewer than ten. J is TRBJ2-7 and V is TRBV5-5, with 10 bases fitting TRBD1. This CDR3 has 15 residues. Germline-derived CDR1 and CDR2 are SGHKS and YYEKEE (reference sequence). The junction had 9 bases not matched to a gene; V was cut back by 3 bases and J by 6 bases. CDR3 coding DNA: TGTGCCAGCAGCTCGACCGGGACAGGGGCATTCGAGCAGTACTTC. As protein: CASSSTGTGAFEQYF. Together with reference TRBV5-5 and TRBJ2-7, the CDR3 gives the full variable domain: DAGVTQSPTHLIKTRGQQVTLRCSPISGHKSVSWYQQVLGQGPQFIFQYYEKEERGRGNFPDRFSARQFPNYSSELNVNALLLGDSALYLCASSSTGTGAFEQYFGPGTRLTVT.

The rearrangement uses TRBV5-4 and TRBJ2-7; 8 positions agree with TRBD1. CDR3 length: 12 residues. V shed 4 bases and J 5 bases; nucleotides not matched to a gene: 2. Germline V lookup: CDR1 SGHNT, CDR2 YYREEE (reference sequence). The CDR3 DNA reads TGTGCCAGCAGCCCACAGGGGGACGAGCAGTACTTC. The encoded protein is CASSPQGDEQYF.